Below are 28 T cell receptor beta chains sequenced from a single sample in a study of Ad26.COV2.S vaccination and SARS-CoV-2 variants. Profiling relied on immunoSEQ multiplex PCR, and the TCRdb table lists in-frame clones only, not all of them. The sample records about 460,000 clones, about nine tenths being singletons. As to treatment: some 19 received Ad26.COV2.S at low or high dose, single or two shots; roughly 5 received placebo; per-sample allocation not given. The samples were gathered on day 63 after the first injection of vaccine or placebo. The sample consisted of peripheral blood, taken in a trial of Ad26.COV2.S vaccine versus placebo. These receptor sequences come from a person aged 18-65 years who received the Ad26.COV2.S COVID-19 vaccine or a placebo.

V gene TRBV6-5 combines with J gene TRBJ1-5, with D unclear. The CDR3 runs to 13 residues. CDR1 is MNHEY and CDR2 is SVGAGI in the germline V gene. The V gene lost 8 bases and the J gene lost 2 bases, with 10 bases spanning the gap. The CDR3 is CASDIWGNQPQHF. The CDR3 DNA is TGTGCCAGCGACATTTGGGGCAATCAGCCCCAGCATTTT.

The V and J genes are TRBV2 and TRBJ1-6; tentative D call: TRBD1 (6 bases). V was shortened by 4 bases and J by 8 bases, with 12 bases between the two germline ends. The germline V gene has CDR1 SNHLY and CDR2 FYNNEI. There are 14 residues in the CDR3. This chain's CDR3 is CASSVGGWYSPLHF. Written as DNA, the CDR3 is TGTGCCAGCAGTGTAGGGGGGTGGTATTCACCCCTCCACTTT.

V gene TRBV6-5 combines with J gene TRBJ2-7; D unclear. Germline V CDR1 and CDR2: MNHEY, SVGAGI. The V end was cut by 4 bases, the J end by 0 bases, with 16 bases between. CDR3 length: 16 amino acids. The CDR3 is CASSSSQAAISYEQYF. CDR3 in DNA: TGTGCCAGCAGTTCCTCCCAGGCAGCAATCTCCTACGAGCAGTACTTC.

As to this clone: The junction departs from germline at one end; a sequencing error may be responsible. V gene TRBV7-7 combines with J gene TRBJ1-3; D unresolved. The germline V gene encodes CDR1 SSHAT and CDR2 FNYEAQ (reference sequence). The CDR3 sequence is 15 residues long. The CDR3 bases are TGTGCTAGCAGCTCCCGGGAGGGAGCTGGAAACACCATATATTTT. This gives the protein CASSSREGAGNTIYF.

This clone was recorded a few times. The rearrangement links TRBV5-1 to TRBJ2-7, with D hard to call. CDR3 length: 17 amino acids. Germline loops: CDR1 SGHRS, CDR2 YFSETQ. Trimming took off 0 bases at V and 0 bases at J, with 16 bases between the two ends. CDR3 bases: TGCGCCAGCAGCTTGGATCGTGGCAAACCTAGCTCCTACGAGCAGTACTTC. Protein product: CASSLDRGKPSSYEQYF.

This chain uses TRBV11-1 with TRBJ2-7; 10 bases align to TRBD2. The ends lost 5 bases at V and 3 bases at J; junction bases unmatched: 7. The germline CDR1 and CDR2 sequences are SGHAT and FQDESV (reference sequence). The CDR3 loop spans 15 amino acids. The CDR3 sequence: CASSGPTSGLYEQYF. In nucleotides, the CDR3 is TGTGCCAGCAGCGGCCCGACTAGCGGGCTCTACGAGCAGTACTTC.

The chain joins TRBV5-1 to TRBJ1-2; 7 bases line up with TRBD1. The V and J ends lost 2 bases and 10 bases, in that order; junction bases with no gene match: 17. The CDR3 totals 16 residues. The germline V gene encodes CDR1 SGHRS and CDR2 YFSETQ. CDR3: CASSLTSRQGGLHYTF. Written as DNA, the CDR3 is TGCGCCAGCAGCTTAACTAGCCGACAGGGTGGCCTCCACTACACCTTC.

The chain links TRBV18 to TRBJ1-3, with 8 bases identical to TRBD1. The germline CDR1 and CDR2 sequences are KGHSH and LQKENI. CDR3 length: 17 residues. Losses at the gene ends were 1 base for V and 2 bases for J; bases not matched to a gene: 7. This CDR3 reads CASSPRIRQGPGNTIYF. The CDR3 nucleotides read TGTGCCAGCTCACCACGAATTAGACAGGGGCCTGGAAACACCATATATTTT. Supplemented by reference TRBV18 and TRBJ1-3, the full variable domain reads NAGVMQNPRHLVRRRGQEARLRCSPMKGHSHVYWYRQLPEEGLKFMVYLQKENIIDESGMPKERFSAEFPKEGPSILRIQQVVRGDSAAYFCASSPRIRQGPGNTIYFGEGSWLTVV.

The chain is built from TRBV5-1 and TRBJ2-5; 7 nucleotides line up with TRBD2. V gave up 3 bases and J gave up 4 bases; unmatched junction bases: 0. Germline CDR1 and CDR2: SGHRS and YFSETQ. The CDR3 has 12 residues. CDR3 sequence: CASSSGGETQYF. The CDR3 DNA is TGCGCCAGCAGCTCGGGAGGAGAGACCCAGTACTTC.

This clone appeared a single time. The V call is TRBV28, the J call TRBJ2-5; the D is unclear. CDR3 size: 14 residues. V was clipped by 4 bases and J by 5 bases, with 14 bases between them. Germline V gives CDR1 MDHEN, CDR2 SYDVKM. The CDR3 region has the DNA TGTGCCAGCAGTTCTGGCGGCGCTCGGGAGACCCAGTACTTC. Encoded protein: CASSSGGARETQYF. Variable domain in full (rest from reference TRBV28 and TRBJ2-5): DVKVTQSSRYLVKRTGEKVFLECVQDMDHENMFWYRQDPGLGLRLIYFSYDVKMKEKGDIPEGYSVSREKKERFSLILESASTNQTSMYLCASSSGGARETQYFGPGTRLLVL.

This clone was detected only a few times. The chain uses TRBV28 and TRBJ2-7; 7 nucleotides match TRBD1. This CDR3 is built from 16 residues. The J segment lost 0 bases and the V segment lost 5 bases, leaving 10 bases of the junction unmatched. The germline V gene has CDR1 MDHEN and CDR2 SYDVKM. The CDR3 DNA follows: TGTGCCAGCAGTACTTACCGGGACAGTGCCTCCTACGAGCAGTACTTC. Residues: CASSTYRDSASYEQYF.

J is TRBJ2-7 and V is TRBV7-8; 7 bases are a match to TRBD2. With V trimmed by 1 base and J by 2 bases, 5 bases remained unmatched. This CDR3 region has 15 residues. CDR1 SGHVS and CDR2 FQNEAQ come from the germline V gene. The chain's CDR3 is CASSLGSAGAYEQYF. The CDR3, as DNA: TGTGCCAGCAGCTTAGGTTCGGCGGGAGCCTACGAGCAGTACTTC.

V usage is TRBV7-6 and J usage is TRBJ2-7, with a possible D match to TRBD2 (5 bases). The CDR3 spans 14 residues. The germline V gene encodes CDR1 SGHVS and CDR2 FNYEAQ. V was pared by 4 bases and J by 5 bases, with 15 bases between. Written as DNA, the CDR3 is TGTGCCAGCAGCTCTACAGAGGGAACCCACGAGCAGTACTTC. The encoded protein is CASSSTEGTHEQYF.

Concerning this clone: At the DNA level, this CDR3 is encoded by other sequences in the same sample as well. This rearrangement joins TRBV4-3 to TRBJ1-2, with D hard to call. There are 14 residues in the CDR3. Germline CDR1 LGHNA, CDR2 YSLEER. Trimming left V 0 bases short and J 5 bases short, with 10 bases between. The CDR3 DNA reads as TGCGCCAGCAGCCAAGATCGCTCAAGTTATGGCTACACCTTC. Amino acid sequence: CASSQDRSSYGYTF.

Here the CDR3 reads CASSLVGGGPRDTQYF. CDR3 coding DNA: TGTGCCAGCAGCTTAGTGGGCGGAGGCCCTAGGGATACGCAGTATTTT. The chain carries TRBV7-9 and TRBJ2-3; a possible D gene is TRBD2 (5 bases). The CDR3 sequence is 16 residues long. Trimming cost V 1 base and J 6 bases, with 17 bases left between them. CDR1 is SEHNR and CDR2 is FQNEAQ in the germline V gene (reference sequence).

The chain uses TRBV12-3 or TRBV12-4 and TRBJ1-2, with D possibly TRBD1 on 5 matching bases. The CDR3 runs 11 residues. Between the trimmed V and J ends, which lost 1 base and 8 bases, there was a span of 5 bases. CDR3 sequence: CASSLGGGYTF. The CDR3 nucleotides are TGTGCCAGCAGTTTAGGGGGGGGCTACACCTTC.

The CDR3 region has the DNA TGTGCCAGCAGTGAAGTTCGGGCTCAGCCCCAGCATTTT. It specifies CASSEVRAQPQHF. The gene calls are TRBV6-1 and TRBJ1-5; D is unresolved. V shed 1 base and J shed 6 bases, with 7 bases lying between them. The CDR3 consists of 13 residues. The germline gives CDR1 MNHNS, CDR2 SASEGT.

The genes are TRBV7-2 and TRBJ1-2, with no clear D. The CDR3 loop spans 13 amino acids. Germline V gene sequence: CDR1 SGHTA, CDR2 FQGNSA. Trimming removed 1 base at V and 3 bases at J, with 6 bases between. The CDR3: CASSLDSDYGYTF. CDR3 in DNA: TGTGCCAGCAGCTTAGACAGCGACTATGGCTACACCTTC.

The chain is built from TRBV7-3 and TRBJ2-1; 13 bases fit TRBD2. The CDR3 has 15 residues. The J segment lost 6 bases and the V segment lost 5 bases, leaving 4 bases of the junction unmatched. Germline V gives CDR1 SGHTA, CDR2 FQGTGA. CDR3 residues: CASSHGLAGVNEQFF. The CDR3 DNA follows: TGTGCCAGCAGCCACGGACTAGCGGGAGTCAATGAGCAGTTCTTC.

The V call is TRBV6-5, the J call TRBJ1-3, with D maybe TRBD1 (5 bases). Germline V gene lookup returns CDR1 MNHEY and CDR2 SVGAGI. V lost 6 bases, J lost 0 bases, and 9 bases lay in between. CDR3 size: 14 residues. CDR3 nucleotide sequence: TGTGCCAGCAGGGGGACCTTCTCTGGAAACACCATATATTTT. It encodes CASRGTFSGNTIYF.

The chain employs TRBV3-1 (or the pseudogene TRBV3-2) and TRBJ2-1, with D perhaps TRBD1 (6 bases). The ends were cut back, 4 bases at V and 7 bases at J, with 11 bases in the middle. Germline V gene sequence: CDR1 LGHDT, CDR2 YNNKEL (reference sequence). CDR3 size: 13 residues. CDR3 residues: CASSLNRENEQFF. CDR3 nucleotides: TGTGCCAGCAGCCTAAACAGGGAAAATGAGCAGTTCTTC.

In regard to this clone: The junction shows a germline mismatch at one end, possibly a read error. V usage is TRBV30 and J usage is TRBJ2-5, with D maybe TRBD2 (6 bases). From germline, CDR1 is GTSNPN and CDR2 SVGIG (reference sequence). The CDR3 extends over 13 amino acids. CDR3 DNA sequence: TGTGCCTGGAGTCCGGAGGGCCAAGAGTCCCAGTACTTC. Translated, it gives CAWSPEGQESQYF.

This chain uses TRBV7-9 with TRBJ1-5; a possible D gene is TRBD1 (6 bases). CDR3 size: 14 residues. Trimming removed 6 bases from V and 4 bases from J, with 13 bases in between. In germline, CDR1 is SEHNR, CDR2 FQNEAQ (reference sequence). CDR3: CASSPQGINQPQHF. The CDR3 DNA reads as TGTGCCAGCAGTCCTCAGGGGATTAATCAGCCCCAGCATTTT.

The chain employs TRBV18 and TRBJ2-2; 7 bases fit TRBD2. The CDR3 length is 15 residues. Trimming cost V 4 bases and J 7 bases; bases outside gene matches: 9. Germline CDR1 reads KGHSH; CDR2 reads LQKENI. CDR3 coding DNA: TGTGCCAGCTCACTGGGACTAACCTTGGACGGGGAGCTGTTTTTT. Protein product: CASSLGLTLDGELFF.

A few counts support this clone. The rearrangement uses TRBV6-1 and TRBJ2-7, with 12 bases that match TRBD2. J gave up 1 base and V 2 bases, and 24 bases lay outside the gene matches. The CDR3 is made up of 23 amino acids. Germline V lookup: CDR1 MNHNS, CDR2 SASEGT. CDR3: CASSELGGRRTSGVRSLSYEQYF. CDR3 sequence (DNA): TGTGCCAGCAGTGAATTGGGGGGGCGGCGGACTAGCGGGGTGCGGTCCCTGTCCTACGAGCAGTACTTC.

This chain joins TRBV9 and TRBJ2-3; D perhaps matches TRBD1 (6 bases). Trimming took off 3 bases at V and 5 bases at J, with 19 bases between the two ends. The CDR3 is 16 residues long. Per the germline V gene, CDR1 is SGDLS and CDR2 is YYNGEE. Here the CDR3 DNA reads TGTGCCAGCAGCGAGAGGGCAGGGGCCCTACTAGATACGCAGTATTTT. Amino acids: CASSERAGALLDTQYF.

The chain is built from TRBV3-1 (or the pseudogene TRBV3-2) and TRBJ1-1, with TRBD1 matching over 9 bases. CDR1 and CDR2 (germline): LGHDT, YNNKEL (reference sequence). The CDR3 totals 13 residues. V was pared by 1 base and J by 8 bases, with 2 bases of the junction left unmatched. CDR3 sequence (DNA): TGTGCCAGCAGCCAAGGAGGGACAGGGGAAGCTTTCTTT. It yields the protein CASSQGGTGEAFF.

The CDR3 loop reads CATRYTEAFF. The CDR3 DNA sequence: TGTGCCACCAGATACACTGAAGCTTTCTTT. The V gene is TRBV28, the J gene TRBJ1-1; D gene uncertain. Trimming took 10 bases from V and 3 from J, leaving 6 bases between them. This CDR3 has 10 amino acids. Germline V gene data show CDR1 as MDHEN and CDR2 as SYDVKM.